The 22 T cell receptor beta chains given below trace back to one sample, sequenced in a study of CD8+CD57+ T cells in acquired aplastic anemia. Patients chosen for sequencing had shown CD8+CD57+ cell expansion by flow cytometry. The template used for profiling TCR beta VDJ and CDR3 was genomic DNA. Each CDR3 protein gets one entry after TCRdb re-called the reads with MiXCR. This sample yields nearly 60,000 distinct CDR3 sequences, of which around 50% are seen a single time; roughly 15% belongs to the top ten. Material for sequencing was sorted CD4+, CD8+, or CD8+CD57+ T cells (not recorded which) from PBMCs. The source of these receptors is a human donor with aplastic anemia.

The gene calls are TRBV4-3 and TRBJ2-6; 11 positions agree with TRBD1. From germline, CDR1 is LGHNA and CDR2 YSLEER. There are 17 residues in the CDR3. V gave up 6 bases and J gave up 0 bases; unmatched junction bases: 4. The CDR3 sequence: CASSPGTGGSGANVLTF. The DNA for the CDR3 is TGCGCCAGCAGTCCCGGGACAGGGGGCTCTGGGGCCAACGTCCTGACTTTC.

The chain is built from TRBV25-1 and TRBJ1-2; 10 positions agree with TRBD1. CDR3 length: 17 amino acids. V was pared by 0 bases and J by 8 bases, with 12 bases of the junction left unmatched. Germline V gives CDR1 MGHDK, CDR2 SYGVNS. CDR3 loop: CASSEYALGTGVEGYTF. CDR3 nucleotide sequence: TGTGCCAGCAGTGAATACGCACTTGGGACAGGGGTGGAAGGCTACACCTTC.

This chain links TRBV2 with TRBJ2-1; D is undetermined. Trimming removed 8 bases at V and 10 bases at J, with 18 bases between. Germline V gene data show CDR1 as SNHLY and CDR2 as FYNNEI. This CDR3 region has 13 residues. CDR3 residues: CASSLSFMVEQFF. The CDR3 DNA follows: TGTGCCAGCTCCCTATCCTTTATGGTAGAGCAGTTCTTC. Full variable domain (missing parts from reference TRBV2 and TRBJ2-1): EPEVTQTPSHQVTQMGQEVILRCVPISNHLYFYWYRQILGQKVEFLVSFYNNEISEKSEIFDDQFSVERPDGSNFTLKIRSTKLEDSAMYFCASSLSFMVEQFFGPGTRLTVL.

This clonotype was seen repeatedly, ten times or more. The chain employs TRBV6-1 and TRBJ1-4, with no clear D. The CDR3 runs 16 residues. V lost 7 bases and J 5 bases, leaving 20 bases between the germline ends. The germline CDR1 and CDR2 sequences are MNHNS and SASEGT. The CDR3 loop is CASIILVGSGNEKLFF. The DNA of the CDR3 is TGTGCCAGCATTATCCTGGTCGGCAGCGGGAATGAAAAACTGTTTTTT.

This clonotype was picked up a small number of times. V gene TRBV13 combines with J gene TRBJ1-1; no clear D. The V and J ends lost 5 bases and 0 bases respectively, with 19 bases between them. Looked up from germline, CDR1 is PRHDT and CDR2 is FYEKMQ (reference sequence). The CDR3 extends over 17 amino acids. The CDR3 region is CASSPYGVTRVNTEAFF. The CDR3 DNA follows: TGTGCCAGCAGCCCCTATGGGGTGACTAGGGTGAACACTGAAGCTTTCTTT.

This clonotype was counted ten times or more. The rearrangement uses TRBV20-1 and TRBJ2-1; 10 nucleotides match TRBD2. CDR1 and CDR2 from the germline V gene are DFQATT and SNEGSKA (reference sequence). This CDR3 has 13 residues. The trim removed 6 bases at V and 6 bases at J, leaving 5 bases unmatched. CDR3 coding DNA: TGCAGTGCCGAAGCGGGGGGGCCCAATGAGCAGTTCTTC. This codes for CSAEAGGPNEQFF.

Of note for this clonotype: A junction end diverges from the germline sequence, so it may reflect a read error. This chain joins TRBV7-3 and TRBJ1-6; D perhaps matches TRBD1 (6 bases). CDR3 length: 15 residues. From germline, CDR1 is SGHTA and CDR2 FQGTGA. DNA for the CDR3: TGTGCCAGAAGCTTAGTGGATGCAGGGGATTCACCTCTCCACTTT. It codes for CARSLVDAGDSPLHF.

The genes are TRBV4-3 and TRBJ2-7; 7 nucleotides agree with TRBD1. Per germline, CDR1 LGHNA and CDR2 YSLEER. The CDR3 loop spans 14 amino acids. J was trimmed by 4 bases and V by 0 bases; bases with no gene match: 3. The CDR3 nucleotides read TGCGCCAGCAGCCAAGAAAGGGGGCGGTACGAGCAGTACTTC. This codes for CASSQERGRYEQYF.

The sample holds many counts of this clonotype. The rearrangement links TRBV4-3 to TRBJ2-1; D may correspond to TRBD1 or TRBD2 (5 bases each). Germline values: CDR1 LGHNA, CDR2 YSLEER. The CDR3 consists of 18 residues. Trimming removed 0 bases from V and 1 base from J, with 16 bases in between. The DNA for the CDR3 is TGCGCCAGCAGCCAAGATCGGTTCAGGGAGAGTTCCTACAATGAGCAGTTCTTC. It is translated as CASSQDRFRESSYNEQFF.

This clonotype counts as medium-sized (0.01 to 0.1%). The rearrangement joins TRBV24-1 to TRBJ2-1, with 11 bases identical to TRBD1. V gave up 9 bases and J gave up 4 bases; unmatched junction bases: 10. The CDR3 covers 16 residues. Germline CDR1 and CDR2: KGHDR and SFDVKD. The CDR3 spells CATGFGQGARYNEQFF. The CDR3 DNA reads TGTGCCACCGGATTCGGACAGGGGGCAAGGTACAATGAGCAGTTCTTC.

In the case of this clonotype: A much larger clone sits a single nucleotide away, making a read error possible. CDR3 amino acids: CASSPGQGSAGKLFF. CDR3 DNA sequence: TGTGCCAGCAGCCCCGGACAGGGGTCTGCTGGAAAACTGTTTTTT. The rearrangement links TRBV5-6 to TRBJ1-4; TRBD1 agrees at 9 bases. The CDR3 consists of 15 residues. The junction had 11 bases not matched to a gene; V was cut back by 4 bases and J by 10 bases. Germline CDR1 and CDR2: SGHDT and YYEEEE. The whole variable domain, filled in from reference TRBV5-6 and TRBJ1-4, reads DAGVTQSPTHLIKTRGQQVTLRCSPKSGHDTVSWYQQALGQGPQFIFQYYEEEERQRGNFPDRFSGHQFPNYSSELNVNALLLGDSALYLCASSPGQGSAGKLFFGSGTQLSVL.

This chain joins TRBV7-2 and TRBJ2-5; TRBD1 is a possible D gene (6 bases). The CDR3 extends over 14 amino acids. Germline loops: CDR1 SGHTA, CDR2 FQGNSA. Trimming shortened V by 3 bases and J by 2 bases, and 10 bases separated the two germline ends. DNA of the CDR3: TGTGCCAGCAGCTTGTACAGGGATCAAGAGACCCAGTACTTC. Its protein is CASSLYRDQETQYF. The variable domain in full, with the rest retrieved from reference TRBV7-2 and TRBJ2-5, is GAGVSQSPSNKVTEKGKDVELRCDPISGHTALYWYRQSLGQGLEFLIYFQGNSAPDKSGLPSDRFSAERTGGSVSTLTIQRTQQEDSAVYLCASSLYRDQETQYFGPGTRLLVL.

This clonotype was recorded many times. This rearrangement joins TRBV7-6 to TRBJ1-1; D call uncertain. Germline values: CDR1 SGHVS, CDR2 FNYEAQ. The CDR3 sequence is 14 residues long. The V and J ends lost 2 bases and 4 bases respectively, with 11 bases between them. The CDR3 reads CASSLSTRVTEAFF. In DNA form, the CDR3 reads TGTGCCAGCAGCTTATCGACACGGGTCACTGAAGCTTTCTTT.

The V call is TRBV7-8, the J call TRBJ1-2, with 7 bases that match TRBD1. V lost 6 bases and J lost 4; bases outside the gene matches: 8. Germline V gene lookup returns CDR1 SGHVS and CDR2 FQNEAQ. The CDR3 is 14 residues long. In nucleotides, the CDR3 is TGTGCCAGCAGTTCAACAGGGGTCGGCTATGGCTACACCTTC. It codes for CASSSTGVGYGYTF.

This clonotype was counted ten times or more. The rearrangement uses TRBV6-1 and TRBJ1-1; tentative D call: TRBD1 (6 bases). V was trimmed by 3 bases and J by 0 bases, leaving 14 bases between them. The germline V gene has CDR1 MNHNS and CDR2 SASEGT. The CDR3 has 16 residues. CDR3 bases: TGTGCCAGCAGTGAGGCCGGAGGGGGGCTGAACACTGAAGCTTTCTTT. Its protein is CASSEAGGGLNTEAFF.

The chain combines TRBV29-1 with TRBJ1-2; no firm D call. The germline gives CDR1 SQVTM, CDR2 ANQGSEA. V was clipped by 3 bases and J by 8 bases, with 10 bases between them. The CDR3 runs 11 residues. The DNA for the CDR3 is TGCAGCGTTGATAGTGTTCGGGGCTACACCTTC. Amino acids: CSVDSVRGYTF.

The chain recombines TRBV20-1 with TRBJ1-5, with unresolved D. This CDR3 has 15 amino acids. The germline CDR1 and CDR2 sequences are DFQATT and SNEGSKA (reference sequence). V was pared by 4 bases and J by 8 bases, with 21 bases between. CDR3 amino acids: CSATRRTHGGEPQHF. CDR3 nucleotide sequence: TGCAGTGCTACTCGGCGAACCCACGGTGGGGAGCCCCAGCATTTT.

This clonotype is categorized as medium-sized (0.01 to 0.1%). The chain is built from TRBV10-3 and TRBJ2-1; TRBD2 matches 8 bases. The germline gives CDR1 ENHRY, CDR2 SYGVKD. CDR3 length: 13 amino acids. V dropped 2 bases and J dropped 8; count of bases not matched to a gene: 2. CDR3 sequence (DNA): TGTGCCATCAGTGAGGGACTAGCCGATGAGCAGTTCTTC. Protein sequence: CAISEGLADEQFF.

Regarding this clonotype: The missing conserved phenylalanine or tryptophan at the end of this CDR3 makes a read error likely. The rearrangement joins TRBV19 to TRBJ1-6; no clear D gene. Germline CDR1 LNHDA, CDR2 SQIVND (reference sequence). V dropped 4 bases and J dropped 2 bases, with 6 bases sitting between them. The CDR3 spans 14 residues. DNA for the CDR3: TGTGCCAGTAGTAAGGGCGCCTATAATTCACCCCTCCACTTA. Encoded protein: CASSKGAYNSPLHL.

The chain combines TRBV7-2 with TRBJ2-7; D perhaps matches TRBD1 (6 bases). CDR3 length: 15 residues. The V end lost 5 bases, the J end lost 6 bases, and 20 bases lay between the germline ends. Germline V CDR1 and CDR2: SGHTA, FQGNSA. CDR3 in DNA: TGTGCCAGCAGCCCAGTAGGGGGACCGGTCGGCGAGCAGTACGTC. Residues: CASSPVGGPVGEQYV.

The chain couples TRBV10-2 to TRBJ1-2; D is perhaps TRBD1 (6 bases). Germline V gives CDR1 WSHSY, CDR2 SAAADI. The CDR3 consists of 13 residues. With 6 bases removed from V and 2 bases from J, the gap between germline ends came to 10 bases. CDR3 in amino acids: CASRDSTNYGYTF. CDR3 DNA: TGCGCCAGCAGGGACAGCACCAACTATGGCTACACCTTC.

Note on this clonotype: The missing conserved phenylalanine or tryptophan at the end of this CDR3 makes a read error likely. The chain uses TRBV19 and TRBJ1-1; perhaps TRBD1 as D (5 bases). The CDR3 has 13 residues. Germline CDR1 and CDR2: LNHDA and SQIVND (reference sequence). V was pared by 7 bases and J by 6 bases, with 15 bases between. The CDR3 DNA follows: TGTGCCAGTACAGGGTGGGGGTTGTCTGAAGCTTTCCTT. This codes for CASTGWGLSEAFL.